This T cell receptor beta chain came from a study of PD-L1 blockade in urothelial cancer. Study context: Patients' atezolizumab regimen, 1,200 mg intravenously every 3 weeks, began in about 2014. Blood analyses occurred 3 weeks (second dose) and 6 weeks post treatment start.

The ends lost 6 bases at V and 6 bases at J; junction bases unmatched: 10. The CDR3 spans 16 residues. Looked up from germline, CDR1 is SGHVS and CDR2 is FNYEAQ. Sequenced by immunoSEQ multiplex PCR; TCRdb stores in-frame clones only, minus some. Seen here are about 49,000 clones, roughly nine tenths observed once, and the top ten hold roughly 8.2%. The source is a man aged 55 to 69 with urothelial cancer. Sequenced here: PBMCs, sampled around atezolizumab (anti-PD-L1) treatment. This rearrangement joins TRBV7-6 to TRBJ2-2, with 10 positions matching TRBD2. The CDR3 DNA reads as TGTGCCAGCAGTCCAGGGCTAGCGGGGGTCCCCGGGGAGCTGTTTTTT. Translated, it gives CASSPGLAGVPGELFF.